This is a list of T cell receptor beta chains from one sample in a study of technical replicates of blood from a handful of donors. Clones were read by immunoSEQ multiplex PCR, and TCRdb kept only the in-frame ones, dropping some. Among 85,000 to 90,000 clones listed, roughly 90% were seen once. Sequences were obtained from T cells isolated from PBMCs. These receptors were obtained from a human donor in good health. Both conserved end residues are part of each CDR3. Each record gives: J gene, D gene, V gene, clone size, CDR3 protein, CDR3 DNA. D genes are given only for firm matches. Expanded clones are given a class, and other clones once, few, many or no size at all.

>TRBJ1-5|-|TRBV28|-
CASRQDFNQPQHF
TGTGCCAGCCGACAGGACTTTAATCAGCCCCAGCATTTT
>TRBJ1-2|-|TRBV28|-
CASRESGAYYGYTF
TGTGCCAGCCGTGAATCAGGGGCGTACTATGGCTACACCTTC
>TRBJ2-3|-|TRBV9|once
CASSVSGVRDTQYF
TGTGCCAGCAGCGTGTCAGGGGTCAGAGATACGCAGTATTTT
>TRBJ2-2|-|TRBV29-1|-
CSVLSRGGELFF
TGCAGCGTTTTATCCAGGGGCGGGGAGCTGTTTTTT
>TRBJ2-1|-|TRBV11-2|-
CASSLATTGFEQFF
TGTGCCAGCAGCTTAGCCACGACAGGTTTTGAGCAGTTCTTC
>TRBJ1-2|TRBD1|TRBV27|-
CASSSRQGSNYGYTF
TGTGCCAGCAGCTCAAGACAGGGGAGTAACTATGGCTACACCTTC
>TRBJ2-1|TRBD2|TRBV10-3|-
CAISDSASGSVNEQFF
TGTGCCATCAGTGATTCGGCTAGCGGGTCGGTCAATGAGCAGTTCTTC
>TRBJ1-2|TRBD1|TRBV9|-
CASSVRDRDGYTF
TGTGCCAGCAGCGTTAGGGACAGGGATGGCTACACCTTC
>TRBJ1-4|-|TRBV30|once
CAWSAPTGGDEKLFF
TGTGCCTGGAGTGCCCCGACAGGTGGGGATGAAAAACTGTTTTTT
>TRBJ2-7|TRBD1|TRBV30|-
CAWSPMDRGVHEQYF
TGTGCCTGGAGTCCAATGGACAGGGGAGTCCACGAGCAGTACTTC
>TRBJ2-1|-|TRBV21-1|-
CASSTRVSGRTGEQFF
TGTGCCAGCAGCACTCGAGTTAGCGGGAGGACAGGGGAGCAGTTCTTC
>TRBJ2-7|-|TRBV28|-
CASSNRDHLSYEQYF
TGTGCCAGCAGTAACAGGGACCACCTCTCCTACGAGCAGTACTTC
>TRBJ2-3|-|TRBV10-1|-
CASSVLGTDTQYF
TGCGCCAGCAGTGTGCTAGGCACAGATACGCAGTATTTT